A single sample gave rise to the 3 T cell receptor beta chains below, sequenced in a study of beta chain features in type 1 diabetes. The whole isolated RNA underwent reverse transcription, so sequencing captured expressed TCRB transcripts. Sequencing was performed with immunoSEQ multiplex PCR; in TCRdb, only in-frame clones are kept and a portion is missing. This table has roughly 500,000 clones, over 25% appearing once. The sample consisted of naive CD4+ T cells from blood. These receptors were taken from a young man in good health.

The rearrangement links TRBV2 to TRBJ1-1; D is unclear. Germline V lookup: CDR1 SNHLY, CDR2 FYNNEI. V was clipped by 1 base and J by 5 bases, with 8 bases between them. The CDR3 is 13 amino acids. The CDR3 is CASSEGILTEAFF. The CDR3 coding sequence is TGTGCCAGCAGTGAAGGCATTCTGACTGAAGCTTTCTTT.

V gene TRBV14 combines with J gene TRBJ2-3; the D is unclear. Germline-derived CDR1 and CDR2 are SGHDN and FVKESK. Trimming took 1 base from V and 3 from J, leaving 2 bases between them. The CDR3 is made up of 12 amino acids. This CDR3 is CASSQVTDTQYF. The DNA of the CDR3 is TGTGCCAGCAGCCAAGTAACAGATACGCAGTATTTT.

The V call is TRBV7-3, the J call TRBJ2-1, with TRBD1 as a possible D gene (6 bases). The CDR3 sequence is 14 residues long. CDR1 and CDR2 (germline): SGHTA, FQGTGA. V shed 4 bases and J shed 6 bases, with 13 bases lying between them. In nucleotides, the CDR3 is TGTGCCAGCAGCTCCTTAACAGGGCCCAATGAGCAGTTCTTC. Amino acids: CASSSLTGPNEQFF.